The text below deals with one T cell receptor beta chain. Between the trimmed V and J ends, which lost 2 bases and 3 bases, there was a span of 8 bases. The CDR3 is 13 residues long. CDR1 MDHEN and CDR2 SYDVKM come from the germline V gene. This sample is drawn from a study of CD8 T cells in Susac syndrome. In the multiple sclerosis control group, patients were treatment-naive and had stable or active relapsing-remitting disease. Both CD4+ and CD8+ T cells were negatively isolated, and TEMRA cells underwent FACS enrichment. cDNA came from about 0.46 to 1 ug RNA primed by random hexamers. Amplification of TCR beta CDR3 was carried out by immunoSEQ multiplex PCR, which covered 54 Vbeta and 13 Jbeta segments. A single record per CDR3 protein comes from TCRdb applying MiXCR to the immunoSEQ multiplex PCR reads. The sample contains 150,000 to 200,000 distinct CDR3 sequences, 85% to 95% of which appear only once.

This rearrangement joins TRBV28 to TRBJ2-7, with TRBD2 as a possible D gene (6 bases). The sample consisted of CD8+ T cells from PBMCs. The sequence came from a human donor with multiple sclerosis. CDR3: CASSLGGDYEQYF. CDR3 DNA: TGTGCCAGCAGTTTAGGAGGGGACTACGAGCAGTACTTC.